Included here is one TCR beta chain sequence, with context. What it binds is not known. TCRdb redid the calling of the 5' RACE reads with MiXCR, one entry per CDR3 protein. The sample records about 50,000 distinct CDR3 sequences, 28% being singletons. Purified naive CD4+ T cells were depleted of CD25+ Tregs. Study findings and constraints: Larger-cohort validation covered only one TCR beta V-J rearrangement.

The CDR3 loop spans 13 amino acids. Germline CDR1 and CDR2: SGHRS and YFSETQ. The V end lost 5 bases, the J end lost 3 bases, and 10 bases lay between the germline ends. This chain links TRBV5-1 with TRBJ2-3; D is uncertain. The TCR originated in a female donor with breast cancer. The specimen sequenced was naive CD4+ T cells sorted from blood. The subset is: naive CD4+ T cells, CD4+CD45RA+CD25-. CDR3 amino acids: CASRRETTDTQYF. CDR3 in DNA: TGCGCCAGCAGGAGAGAGACAACAGATACGCAGTATTTT.